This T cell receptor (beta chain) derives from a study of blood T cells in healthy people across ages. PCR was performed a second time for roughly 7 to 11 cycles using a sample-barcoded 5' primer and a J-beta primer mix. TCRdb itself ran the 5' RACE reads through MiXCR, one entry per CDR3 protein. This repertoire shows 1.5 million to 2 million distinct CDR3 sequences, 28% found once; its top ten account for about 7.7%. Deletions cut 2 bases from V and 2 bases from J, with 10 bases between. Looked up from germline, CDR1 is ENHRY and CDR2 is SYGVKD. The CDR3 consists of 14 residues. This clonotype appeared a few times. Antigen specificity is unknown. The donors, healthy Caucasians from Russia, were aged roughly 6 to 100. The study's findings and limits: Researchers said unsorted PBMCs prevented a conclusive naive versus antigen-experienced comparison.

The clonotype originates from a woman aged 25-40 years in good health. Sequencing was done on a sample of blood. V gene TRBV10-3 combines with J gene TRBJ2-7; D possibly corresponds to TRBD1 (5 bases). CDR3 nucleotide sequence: TGTGCCATCAGTGAGAAAGAGACAGCCTACGAGCAGTACTTC. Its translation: CAISEKETAYEQYF.